This T cell receptor (beta chain) derives from a study of identical twins. This clonotype was detected a few times. This CDR3 has 12 amino acids. In germline, CDR1 is MDHEN, CDR2 SYDVKM. J lost 11 bases, V lost 3 bases, and 6 bases had no gene match. TCRdb re-analysed the 5' RACE reads in MiXCR, keeping a single row per CDR3 protein. The table has 1.5 million to 2 million distinct CDR3 sequences, about 32% seen once. This clonotype was sampled from a newborn girl in good health. The chain carries TRBV28 and TRBJ1-1; 7 bases agree with TRBD1. Sequenced input: cord blood. CDR3: CASSFDRVGAFF. CDR3 nucleotide sequence: TGTGCCAGCAGTTTCGACAGGGTGGGCGCTTTCTTT.